Each of the 5 T cell receptor beta chains below was sequenced from the same sample in a study of blood T cells in healthy people across ages. Together with a sample-barcoded 5' primer, a J-beta primer mix was included in a second PCR lasting roughly 6 to 12 cycles. TCRdb used MiXCR to reprocess the 5' RACE reads, holding one entry per CDR3 protein. The table includes 1.8 million or so distinct CDR3 sequences, roughly two fifths detected once. The specimen sequenced was blood. The origin of the receptors is a human donor in good health.

This clonotype has just a few counts. The chain uses TRBV28 and TRBJ1-5; 7 positions match TRBD1. Germline-derived CDR1 and CDR2 are MDHEN and SYDVKM. V trimming: 8 bases; J trimming: 4 bases; junction bases outside the gene matches: 2. The CDR3 has 12 amino acids. The CDR3 DNA is TGTGCCAGCGCGACAGGGAATCAGCCCCAGCATTTT. Amino acid sequence: CASATGNQPQHF.

In its sample, this clonotype was seen a few times. This sequence joins TRBV6-5 and TRBJ1-4; D gene ambiguous. The CDR3 loop spans 13 amino acids. The ends were cut back, 7 bases at V and 8 bases at J, with 14 bases in the middle. CDR1 is MNHEY, CDR2 SVGAGI, per germline. The DNA of the CDR3 is TGTGCCAGCAAGTTGGGGAATATGGAAAAACTGTTTTTT. Translation: CASKLGNMEKLFF.

A note on this clonotype: One end of the junction fails to match germline, which may point to a read error. This sequence joins TRBV12-3 or TRBV12-4 and TRBJ2-5; 7 bases are shared with TRBD2. The CDR3 is made up of 15 amino acids. The CDR3 DNA sequence: TGTGCCAGCAGTTTCGCGGGGGTCCTAATCTACGAGCAGTGCTTC. Translated: CASSFAGVLIYEQCF.

This clonotype was counted a few times. This chain connects TRBV27 to TRBJ2-1, with D tentatively TRBD2 (5 bases). The CDR3 has 12 amino acids. V lost 4 bases, J lost 12 bases, and 13 bases lay in between. The germline V gene has CDR1 MNHEY and CDR2 SMNVEV (reference sequence). The CDR3, as DNA: TGTGCCAGCAGTTCTATAGCGAGCGGGCAGTTCTTC. It is translated as CASSSIASGQFF.

This clonotype appeared many times. The V and J genes are TRBV2 and TRBJ2-5; D remains unclear. V was clipped by 10 bases and J by 3 bases, with 15 bases between them. Germline-derived CDR1 and CDR2 are SNHLY and FYNNEI. The CDR3 loop spans 13 amino acids. CDR3 nucleotide sequence: TGTGCCACCCAAAGAGATCAAGAAGAGACCCAGTACTTC. Protein sequence: CATQRDQEETQYF.